This paragraph reports one T cell receptor beta chain. What it recognizes is unknown. The ends were cut back, 2 bases at V and 1 base at J, with 5 bases in the middle. This CDR3 is built from 13 residues. CDR1 is KGHSH, CDR2 LQKENI, per germline. These data originate in a study of cytomegalovirus exposure and HLA in healthy donors. Overall study findings and caveats: A link between a missense DCLRE1C variant and TCR beta V- and J-gene trimming emerged from a later analysis. Researchers reported from a later analysis that most CMV-associated TCR beta chains appeared HLA-restricted.

Researchers ran the PCR with 60 Vbeta and 13 Jbeta primers. The method was immunoSEQ multiplex PCR; TCRdb's version includes in-frame clones alone and lacks a portion of them. Found here are approximately 110,000 clones, nearly 80% of them singletons; the top ten hold roughly 1.2%. This cohort consisted of healthy bone marrow donors. The clonotype was recovered from a man aged 30 to 45 in good health and CMV-seronegative. The chain links TRBV18 to TRBJ1-1; D ambiguous. The specimen was PBMCs. The CDR3 region has the DNA TGTGCCAGCTCACCAACCGGGAACACTGAAGCTTTCTTT. This gives the protein CASSPTGNTEAFF. The full variable domain, rest sourced from reference TRBV18 and TRBJ1-1, is NAGVMQNPRHLVRRRGQEARLRCSPMKGHSHVYWYRQLPEEGLKFMVYLQKENIIDESGMPKERFSAEFPKEGPSILRIQQVVRGDSAAYFCASSPTGNTEAFFGQGTRLTVV.